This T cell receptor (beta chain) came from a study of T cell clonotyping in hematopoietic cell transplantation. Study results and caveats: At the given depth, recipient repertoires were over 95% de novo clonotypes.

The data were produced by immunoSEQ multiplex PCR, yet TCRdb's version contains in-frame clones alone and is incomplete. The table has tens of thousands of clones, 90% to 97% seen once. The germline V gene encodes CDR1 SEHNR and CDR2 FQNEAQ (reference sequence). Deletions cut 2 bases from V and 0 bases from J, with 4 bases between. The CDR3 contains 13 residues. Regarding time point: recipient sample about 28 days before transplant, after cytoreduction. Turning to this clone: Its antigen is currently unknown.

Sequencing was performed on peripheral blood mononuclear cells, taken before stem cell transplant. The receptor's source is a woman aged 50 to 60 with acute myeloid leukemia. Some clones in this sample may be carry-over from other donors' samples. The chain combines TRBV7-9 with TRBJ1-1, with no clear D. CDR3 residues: CASSLTLNTEAFF. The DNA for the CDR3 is TGTGCCAGCAGCTTAACACTGAACACTGAAGCTTTCTTT.